This T cell receptor beta chain was captured in a study of blood T cell repertoires in COVID-19. V shed 6 bases, J shed 0 bases, and the junction held 6 bases outside the gene matches. The CDR3 runs to 15 residues. Germline V gene data show CDR1 as MNHEY and CDR2 as SVGEGT. Measured with immunoSEQ multiplex PCR; TCRdb has only the in-frame clones, and not every one. In the table there are over 300,000 clones, roughly 85% of which are singletons. The participants were between about 18 and 90 years old and came from fewer than 25 US areas. The sequencing input was PBMCs or T cells enriched from blood (not recorded which). This TCR was sampled from a man under 40 who had recovered from COVID-19. The chain employs TRBV6-2 or TRBV6-3 and TRBJ2-7; 9 bases agree with TRBD1. The CDR3 here is CASSPRQGVSYEQYF. The CDR3, as DNA: TGTGCCAGCAGCCCAAGACAGGGGGTCTCCTACGAGCAGTACTTC.